Below, 14 T cell receptor beta chains from the same sample are listed, as sequenced in a study of shared clonotypes between healthy human individuals. Using immunoSEQ multiplex PCR, the repertoire was profiled, and TCRdb retains in-frame clones only, with some absent. The sample records about 610,000 clones, approximately 96% being singletons. Positively selected for CCR7, the CD45RO-negative cells used as naive CD8 cells excluded terminally differentiated effector memory CD45RA+ cells. Sequenced sample: naive CD8+ T cells sorted from blood. These receptors were taken from a woman aged 30 to 39 in good health.

This chain connects TRBV7-7 to TRBJ1-5; TRBD1 might be the D (6 bases). Trimming cost V 4 bases and J 7 bases, with 29 bases left between them. The germline gives CDR1 SSHAT, CDR2 FNYEAQ (reference sequence). The CDR3 is 19 amino acids. DNA of the CDR3: TGTGCCAGCAGCTCCCTCCCGGCGCGGACAGCTTTAAGGAGGCAGCCCCAGCATTTT. Amino acid sequence: CASSSLPARTALRRQPQHF.

V is TRBV13 and J is TRBJ2-1; possibly TRBD2 for D (6 bases). V was clipped by 3 bases and J by 2 bases, with 11 bases between them. The CDR3 runs 15 residues. Germline CDR1 PRHDT, CDR2 FYEKMQ (reference sequence). CDR3 sequence: CASSFGTGTYNEQFF. CDR3 DNA: TGTGCCAGCAGCTTCGGGACTGGAACCTACAATGAGCAGTTCTTC.

V is TRBV7-9 and J is TRBJ2-7; D may match TRBD1 or TRBD2 (5 bases each). In germline, CDR1 is SEHNR, CDR2 FQNEAQ (reference sequence). The CDR3 covers 12 residues. The germline V and J ends were trimmed by 10 bases and 1 base, with 11 bases remaining between them. The CDR3 sequence is CATGTASYEQYF. For the CDR3, the DNA is TGTGCCACCGGGACGGCATCCTACGAGCAGTACTTC.

The V and J genes are TRBV6-5 and TRBJ1-1; maybe TRBD1 (5 bases). The CDR3 loop spans 14 amino acids. With 3 bases removed from V and 0 bases from J, the gap between germline ends came to 8 bases. Germline loops: CDR1 MNHEY, CDR2 SVGAGI. The CDR3 DNA reads as TGTGCCAGCAGTTATACAGGTATGAACACTGAAGCTTTCTTT. Amino acids: CASSYTGMNTEAFF.

This chain uses TRBV5-4 with TRBJ2-7; tentatively, D is TRBD2 (5 bases). V was trimmed by 7 bases and J by 1 base, leaving 9 bases between them. The V gene's germline CDR1 is SGHNT and CDR2 YYREEE (reference sequence). The CDR3 totals 12 residues. Here the CDR3 reads CASQRGSYEQYF. Here the CDR3 DNA reads TGTGCCAGCCAAAGAGGGTCCTACGAGCAGTACTTC.

This rearrangement joins TRBV6-5 to TRBJ2-3; 9 nucleotides line up with TRBD2. The CDR3 covers 15 residues. V gave up 4 bases and J gave up 3 bases; unmatched junction bases: 5. CDR1 is MNHEY and CDR2 is SVGAGI in the germline V gene. Written as DNA, the CDR3 is TGTGCCAGCAGTTTTCTAGCGGGATCGACAGATACGCAGTATTTT. It yields the protein CASSFLAGSTDTQYF.

The chain combines TRBV7-3 with TRBJ2-1, with 13 bases fitting TRBD2. This CDR3 region has 15 residues. The V segment lost 2 bases and the J segment 8 bases; nucleotides outside the gene matches: 3. Germline lookup yields CDR1 SGHTA and CDR2 FQGTGA. For the CDR3, the DNA is TGTGCCAGCAGCTTAGGGACTAGCGGGATATATGAGCAGTTCTTC. Its translation is CASSLGTSGIYEQFF.

The rearrangement uses TRBV28 and TRBJ1-1; weak D call: TRBD1 (6 bases). Germline V lookup: CDR1 MDHEN, CDR2 SYDVKM. Between the trimmed V and J ends, which lost 5 bases and 2 bases, there was a span of 15 bases. This CDR3 is 15 amino acids long. The CDR3 bases are TGTGCCAGCAGTCTCTTGGGAGGGGGTAACACTGAAGCTTTCTTT. Its protein product is CASSLLGGGNTEAFF.

This clone was picked up one time. The chain uses TRBV7-9 and TRBJ2-1; the D gene is possibly TRBD2 (6 bases). The germline CDR1 and CDR2 sequences are SEHNR and FQNEAQ (reference sequence). Trimming removed 6 bases at V and 5 bases at J, with 20 bases between. This CDR3 is built from 16 residues. Here the CDR3 reads CASSPIAAGSHNEQFF. CDR3 DNA: TGTGCCAGCAGTCCTATAGCGGCAGGATCCCACAATGAGCAGTTCTTC.

The gene calls are TRBV11-2 and TRBJ2-7, with no clear D. The CDR3 length is 15 residues. V lost 1 base, J lost 2 bases, and 12 bases lay in between. Germline assignment: CDR1 SGHAT and CDR2 FQNNGV. The CDR3 DNA reads TGTGCCAGCAGCTTAGGCCCCACTGGAACCTACGAGCAGTACTTC. Its protein is CASSLGPTGTYEQYF. Variable domain in full (rest from reference TRBV11-2 and TRBJ2-7): EAGVAQSPRYKIIEKRQSVAFWCNPISGHATLYWYQQILGQGPKLLIQFQNNGVVDDSQLPKDRFSAERLKGVDSTLKIQPAKLEDSAVYLCASSLGPTGTYEQYFGPGTRLTVT.

V and J are TRBV19 and TRBJ2-7; D unclear. The CDR3 spans 18 residues. V was pared by 3 bases and J by 2 bases, with 23 bases between. Germline V gene lookup returns CDR1 LNHDA and CDR2 SQIVND (reference sequence). CDR3 loop: CASSIEKGLDHPPYEQYF. In DNA form, the CDR3 reads TGTGCCAGTAGTATCGAGAAAGGTCTAGACCATCCTCCCTACGAGCAGTACTTC.

The chain combines TRBV5-1 with TRBJ2-1; possibly TRBD1 or TRBD2 for D (5 bases each). The CDR3 is 13 residues long. Germline CDR1 reads SGHRS; CDR2 reads YFSETQ. Trimming left V 1 base short and J 9 bases short, with 11 bases between. The CDR3 coding sequence is TGCGCCAGCAGCTTGTCTTCTGGGGGTGAGCAGTTCTTC. It is translated as CASSLSSGGEQFF.

A single count supports this clone. The CDR3 nucleotides read TGTGCCAGTAGTATCTGGGAGGGGGCGGAGGAGCAGTACTTC. Translating it yields CASSIWEGAEEQYF. This sequence joins TRBV19 and TRBJ2-7; perhaps D is TRBD1 or TRBD2 (7 bases each). This CDR3 spans 14 amino acids. V lost 3 bases and J lost 7, with 16 bases in between. Germline values: CDR1 LNHDA, CDR2 SQIVND (reference sequence).

The rearrangement links TRBV28 to TRBJ1-4, with D hard to call. V was trimmed by 6 bases and J by 10 bases, leaving 12 bases between them. Germline V gene lookup returns CDR1 MDHEN and CDR2 SYDVKM. This CDR3 contains 12 residues. The CDR3 loop is CASSFWSGKLFF. The DNA for the CDR3 is TGTGCCAGCAGCTTCTGGAGTGGAAAACTGTTTTTT.